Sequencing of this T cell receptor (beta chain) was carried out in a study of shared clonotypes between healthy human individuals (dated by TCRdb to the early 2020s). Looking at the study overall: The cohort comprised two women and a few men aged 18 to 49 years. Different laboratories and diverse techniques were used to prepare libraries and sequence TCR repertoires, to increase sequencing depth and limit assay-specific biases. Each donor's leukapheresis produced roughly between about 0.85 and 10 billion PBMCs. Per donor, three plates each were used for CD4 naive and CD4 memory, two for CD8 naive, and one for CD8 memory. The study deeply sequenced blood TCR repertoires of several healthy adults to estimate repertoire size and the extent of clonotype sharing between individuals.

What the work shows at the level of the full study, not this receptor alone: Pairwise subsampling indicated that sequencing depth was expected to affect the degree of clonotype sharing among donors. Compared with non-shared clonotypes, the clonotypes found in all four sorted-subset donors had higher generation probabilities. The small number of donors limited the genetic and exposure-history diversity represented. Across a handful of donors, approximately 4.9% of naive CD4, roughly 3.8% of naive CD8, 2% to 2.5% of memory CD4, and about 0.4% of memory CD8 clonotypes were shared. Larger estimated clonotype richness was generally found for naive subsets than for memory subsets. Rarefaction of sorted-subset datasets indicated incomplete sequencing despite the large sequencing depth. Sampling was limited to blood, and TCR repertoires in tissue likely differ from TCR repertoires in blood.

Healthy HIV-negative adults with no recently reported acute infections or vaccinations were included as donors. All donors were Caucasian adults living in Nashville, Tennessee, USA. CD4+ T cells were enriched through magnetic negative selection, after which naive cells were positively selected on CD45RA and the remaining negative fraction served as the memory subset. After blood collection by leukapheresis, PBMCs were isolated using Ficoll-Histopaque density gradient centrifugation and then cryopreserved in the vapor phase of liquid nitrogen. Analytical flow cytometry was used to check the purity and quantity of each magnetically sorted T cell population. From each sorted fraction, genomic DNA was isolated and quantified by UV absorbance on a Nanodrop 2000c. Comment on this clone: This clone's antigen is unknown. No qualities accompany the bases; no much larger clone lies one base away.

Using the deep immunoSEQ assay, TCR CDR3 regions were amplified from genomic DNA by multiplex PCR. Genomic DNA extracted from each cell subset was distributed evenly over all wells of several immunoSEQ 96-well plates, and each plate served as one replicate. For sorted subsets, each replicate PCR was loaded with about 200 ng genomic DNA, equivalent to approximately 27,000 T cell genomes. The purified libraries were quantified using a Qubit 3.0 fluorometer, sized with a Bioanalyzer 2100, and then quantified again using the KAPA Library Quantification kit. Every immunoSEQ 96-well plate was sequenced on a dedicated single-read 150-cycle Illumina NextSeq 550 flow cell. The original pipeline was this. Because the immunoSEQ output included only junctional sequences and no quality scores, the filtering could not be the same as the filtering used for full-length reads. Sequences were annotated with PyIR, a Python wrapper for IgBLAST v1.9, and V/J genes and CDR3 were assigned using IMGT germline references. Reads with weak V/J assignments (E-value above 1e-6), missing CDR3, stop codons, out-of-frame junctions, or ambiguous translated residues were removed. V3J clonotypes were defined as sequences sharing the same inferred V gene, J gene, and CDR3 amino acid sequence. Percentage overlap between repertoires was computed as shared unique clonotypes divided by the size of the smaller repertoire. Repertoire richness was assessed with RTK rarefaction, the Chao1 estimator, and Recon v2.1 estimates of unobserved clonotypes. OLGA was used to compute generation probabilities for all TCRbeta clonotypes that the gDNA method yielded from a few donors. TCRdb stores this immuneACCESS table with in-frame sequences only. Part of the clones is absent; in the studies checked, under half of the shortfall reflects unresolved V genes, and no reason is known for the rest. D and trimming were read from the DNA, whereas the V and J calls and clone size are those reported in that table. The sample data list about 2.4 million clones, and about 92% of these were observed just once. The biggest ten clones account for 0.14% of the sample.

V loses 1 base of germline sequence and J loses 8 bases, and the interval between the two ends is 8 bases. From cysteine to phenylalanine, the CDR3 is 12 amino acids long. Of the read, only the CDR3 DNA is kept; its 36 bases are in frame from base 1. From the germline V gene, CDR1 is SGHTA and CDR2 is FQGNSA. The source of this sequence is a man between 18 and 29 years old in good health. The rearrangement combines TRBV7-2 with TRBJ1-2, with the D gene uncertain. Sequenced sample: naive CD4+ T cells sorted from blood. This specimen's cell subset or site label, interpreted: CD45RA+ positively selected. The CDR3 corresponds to CASSLVGRGYTF. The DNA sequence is TGTGCCAGCAGCTTAGTGGGTCGGGGCTACACCTTC.